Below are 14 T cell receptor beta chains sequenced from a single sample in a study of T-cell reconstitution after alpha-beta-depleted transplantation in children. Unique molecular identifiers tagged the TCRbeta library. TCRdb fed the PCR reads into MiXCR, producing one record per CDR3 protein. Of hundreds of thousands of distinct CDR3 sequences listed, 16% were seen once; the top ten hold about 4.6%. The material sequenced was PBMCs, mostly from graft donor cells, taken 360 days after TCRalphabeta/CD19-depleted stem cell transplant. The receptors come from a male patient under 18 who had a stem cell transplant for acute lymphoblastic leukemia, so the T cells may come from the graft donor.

Written as DNA, the CDR3 is TGTGCCAGCAGCTCCCCGCAGGGAAGGTCCTCTGGGGCCAACGTCCTGACTTTC. Translated, it gives CASSSPQGRSSGANVLTF. The rearrangement links TRBV11-2 to TRBJ2-6; maybe TRBD1 (5 bases). The V end was cut by 4 bases, the J end by 0 bases, with 16 bases between. The CDR3 has 18 amino acids. Germline V gene data show CDR1 as SGHAT and CDR2 as FQNNGV. The complete variable domain, with remaining parts taken from reference TRBV11-2 and TRBJ2-6, reads EAGVAQSPRYKIIEKRQSVAFWCNPISGHATLYWYQQILGQGPKLLIQFQNNGVVDDSQLPKDRFSAERLKGVDSTLKIQPAKLEDSAVYLCASSSPQGRSSGANVLTFGAGSRLTVL.

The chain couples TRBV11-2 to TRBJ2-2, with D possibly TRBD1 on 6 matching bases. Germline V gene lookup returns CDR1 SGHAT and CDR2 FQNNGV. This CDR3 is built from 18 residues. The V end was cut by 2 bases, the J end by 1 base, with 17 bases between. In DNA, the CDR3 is TGTGCCAGCAGCTTAATCCATGGACAGATACGGAACACCGGGGAGCTGTTTTTT. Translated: CASSLIHGQIRNTGELFF.

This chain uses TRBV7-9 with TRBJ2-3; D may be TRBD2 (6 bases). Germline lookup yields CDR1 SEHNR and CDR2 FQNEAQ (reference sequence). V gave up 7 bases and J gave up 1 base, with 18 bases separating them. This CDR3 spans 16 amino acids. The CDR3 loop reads CASTVRGLTGTDTQYF. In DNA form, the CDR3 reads TGTGCCAGCACTGTCCGGGGACTTACCGGCACAGATACGCAGTATTTT. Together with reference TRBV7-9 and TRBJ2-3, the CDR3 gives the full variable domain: DTGVSQNPRHKITKRGQNVTFRCDPISEHNRLYWYRQTLGQGPEFLTYFQNEAQLEKSRLLSDRFSAERPKGSFSTLEIQRTEQGDSAMYLCASTVRGLTGTDTQYFGPGTRLTVL.

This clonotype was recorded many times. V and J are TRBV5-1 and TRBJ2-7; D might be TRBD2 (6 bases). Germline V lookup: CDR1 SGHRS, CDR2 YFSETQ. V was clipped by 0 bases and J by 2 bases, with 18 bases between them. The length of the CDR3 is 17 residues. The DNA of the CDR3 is TGCGCCAGCAGCTTGGTTGGGGGGATCCCTATGCCCTACGAGCAGTACTTC. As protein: CASSLVGGIPMPYEQYF.

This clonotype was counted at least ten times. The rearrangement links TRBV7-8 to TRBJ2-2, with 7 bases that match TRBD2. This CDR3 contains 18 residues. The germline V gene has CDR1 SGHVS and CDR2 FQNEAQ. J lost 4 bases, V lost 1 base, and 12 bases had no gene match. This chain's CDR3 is CASSLVGGSRYGTGELFF. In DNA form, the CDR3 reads TGTGCCAGCAGCTTAGTTGGCGGGAGCCGGTATGGCACCGGGGAGCTGTTTTTT.

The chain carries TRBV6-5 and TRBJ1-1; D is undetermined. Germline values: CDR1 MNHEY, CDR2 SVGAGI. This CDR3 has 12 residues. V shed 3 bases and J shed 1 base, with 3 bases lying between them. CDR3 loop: CASSYENTEAFF. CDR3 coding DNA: TGTGCCAGCAGTTATGAGAACACTGAAGCTTTCTTT.

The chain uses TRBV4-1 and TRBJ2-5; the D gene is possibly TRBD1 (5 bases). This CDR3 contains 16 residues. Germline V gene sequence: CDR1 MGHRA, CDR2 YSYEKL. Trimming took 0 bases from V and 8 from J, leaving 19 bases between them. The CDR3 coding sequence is TGCGCCAGCAGCCAAGATCAATTTCGTCAGGGCCCCACCCAGTACTTC. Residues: CASSQDQFRQGPTQYF.

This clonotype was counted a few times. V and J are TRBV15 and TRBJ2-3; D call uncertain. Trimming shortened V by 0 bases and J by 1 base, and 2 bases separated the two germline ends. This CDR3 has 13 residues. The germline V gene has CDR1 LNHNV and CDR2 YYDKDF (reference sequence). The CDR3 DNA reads TGTGCCACCAGCAGAGATCGCACAGATACGCAGTATTTT. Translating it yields CATSRDRTDTQYF.

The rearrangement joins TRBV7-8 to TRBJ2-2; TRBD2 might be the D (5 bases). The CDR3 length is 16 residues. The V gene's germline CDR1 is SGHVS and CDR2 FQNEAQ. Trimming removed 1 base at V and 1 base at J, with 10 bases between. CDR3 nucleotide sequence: TGTGCCAGCAGCTTAGTTTCTCGGGGGAACACCGGGGAGCTGTTTTTT. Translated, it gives CASSLVSRGNTGELFF.

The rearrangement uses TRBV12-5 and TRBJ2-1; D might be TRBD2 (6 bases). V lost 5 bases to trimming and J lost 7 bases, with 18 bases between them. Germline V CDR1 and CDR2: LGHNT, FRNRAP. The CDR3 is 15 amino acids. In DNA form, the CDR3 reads TGTGCTAGTGGTCCGACTGGGGACTTTAAGAATGAGCAGTTCTTC. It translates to CASGPTGDFKNEQFF.

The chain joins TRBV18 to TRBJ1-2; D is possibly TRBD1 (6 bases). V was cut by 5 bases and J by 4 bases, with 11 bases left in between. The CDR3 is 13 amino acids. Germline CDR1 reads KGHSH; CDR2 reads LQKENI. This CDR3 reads CASSVDRIYGYTF. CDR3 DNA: TGTGCCAGCTCAGTCGACAGGATCTATGGCTACACCTTC.

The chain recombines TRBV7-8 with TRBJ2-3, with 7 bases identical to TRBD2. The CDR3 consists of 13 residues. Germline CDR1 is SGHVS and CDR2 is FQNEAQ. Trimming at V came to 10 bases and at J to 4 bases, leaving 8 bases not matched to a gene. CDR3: CAIRGRVADTQYF. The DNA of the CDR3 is TGTGCCATACGGGGGAGGGTGGCAGATACGCAGTATTTT. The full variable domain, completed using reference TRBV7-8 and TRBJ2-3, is GAGVSQSPRYKVAKRGQDVALRCDPISGHVSLFWYQQALGQGPEFLTYFQNEAQLDKSGLPSDRFFAERPEGSVSTLKIQRTQQEDSAVYLCAIRGRVADTQYFGPGTRLTVL.

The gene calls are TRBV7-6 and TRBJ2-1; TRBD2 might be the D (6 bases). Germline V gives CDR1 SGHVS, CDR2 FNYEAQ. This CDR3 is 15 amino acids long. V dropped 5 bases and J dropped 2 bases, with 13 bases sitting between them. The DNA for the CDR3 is TGTGCCAGCAGCGGTGGGGAGGTCACCTACAATGAGCAGTTCTTC. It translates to CASSGGEVTYNEQFF.

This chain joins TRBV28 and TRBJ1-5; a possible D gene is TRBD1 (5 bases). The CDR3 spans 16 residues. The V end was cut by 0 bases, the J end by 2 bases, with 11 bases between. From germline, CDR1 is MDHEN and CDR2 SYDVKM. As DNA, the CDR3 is TGTGCCAGCAGTTTATGGGGGGTGAAACGCAATCAGCCCCAGCATTTT. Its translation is CASSLWGVKRNQPQHF.